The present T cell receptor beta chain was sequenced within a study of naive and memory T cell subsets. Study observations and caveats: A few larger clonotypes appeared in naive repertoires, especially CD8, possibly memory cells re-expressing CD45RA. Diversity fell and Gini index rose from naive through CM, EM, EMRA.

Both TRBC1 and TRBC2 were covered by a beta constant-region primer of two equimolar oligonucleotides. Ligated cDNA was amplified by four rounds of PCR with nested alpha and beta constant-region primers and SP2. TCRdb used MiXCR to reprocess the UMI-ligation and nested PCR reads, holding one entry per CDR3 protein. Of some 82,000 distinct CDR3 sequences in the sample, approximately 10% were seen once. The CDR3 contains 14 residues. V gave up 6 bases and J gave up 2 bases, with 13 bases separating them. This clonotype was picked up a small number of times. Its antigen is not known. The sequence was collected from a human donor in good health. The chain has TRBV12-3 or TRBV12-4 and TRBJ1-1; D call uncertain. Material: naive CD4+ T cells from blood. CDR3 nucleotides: TGTGCCAGCAGAAAAACTGTCCCAAACACTGAAGCTTTCTTT. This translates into CASRKTVPNTEAFF.